This section outlines one T cell receptor (beta chain) sequence together with its context. Its antigen remains unidentified. The data were obtained in a study of immune evolution from preneoplasia to lung adenocarcinoma. Between the mid-2010s and the late 2010s, patients underwent resection in Japan or China. Germline CDR1 reads SGHTA; CDR2 reads FQGNSA. The CDR3 is 13 amino acids. V lost 5 bases to trimming and J lost 6 bases, with 14 bases between them. The data were produced by immunoSEQ multiplex PCR, yet TCRdb's version contains in-frame clones alone and is incomplete. The table shows about 2,300 clones, with roughly four fifths occurring only once. Study-wide findings and caveats: Top clone frequencies peaked in normal lung, apparently declining through invasive adenocarcinoma. Clonality was highest in normal lung, lower in later-stage lesions apparently.

The sample consisted of FFPE adjacent normal lung tissue. The clonotype originates from a person aged 65-85 years with lung adenocarcinoma. This rearrangement joins TRBV7-2 to TRBJ2-7; possibly TRBD1 for D (5 bases). The CDR3 DNA reads as TGTGCCAGCAGCAAGACACAGGTGCCCGAGCAGTACTTC. Translating gives CASSKTQVPEQYF.